The clone carrying this T cell receptor beta chain has ten or more counts. Amplified TCR beta CDR3 regions derived from RNA transcripts. A first-round RT-PCR of the TCR CDR3 used the HTBI primer set. TCRdb redid the calling of the multiplex PCR reads with MiXCR, one entry per CDR3 protein. The repertoire consists of approximately 560,000 distinct CDR3 sequences, with about half occurring once and the leading ten covering 8% to 8.5%. The germline V and J ends were trimmed by 2 bases and 1 base, with 11 bases remaining between them. CDR1 and CDR2 from the germline V gene are SGHTA and FQGTGA. This CDR3 is built from 15 residues. This specimen comes from a study of T cells in Graves' hyperthyroidism and ophthalmopathy.

The chain has TRBV7-3 and TRBJ2-5, with D perhaps matching TRBD1 (5 bases). Sequenced sample: peripheral blood or thyroid tissue (not recorded which). This receptor was identified in a woman aged 18-35 years with Graves' hyperthyroidism. The DNA for the CDR3 is TGTGCCAGCAGCTTAGACCCAGGGCGCCAAGAGACCCAGTACTTC. Its protein product is CASSLDPGRQETQYF.